The rows below give T cell receptor beta chains drawn from one sample of a study of T cells after yellow fever vaccination. From the 5' RACE reads, TCRdb called clonotypes with MiXCR, one entry per CDR3 protein. The data show 350,000 to 450,000 distinct CDR3 sequences, 6.2% seen once. Specimen: PBMCs, collected 5 days after the yellow fever booster vaccination. The origin of the receptors is a man aged 30 to 39 who received the YFV17D yellow fever vaccine. CDR3s include the opening cysteine and the closing phenylalanine or tryptophan. A D gene is named only where the DNA matches it firmly. Some rows have no size entry. The others give once, few or many, or a class for an expanded clone.

clone_size: many; j_call: TRBJ2-7; d_call: TRBD1; v_call: TRBV4-3; cdr3_nt: TGCGCCAGCAGCCAAAACAGGGGAACCTACGAGCAGTACTTC; cdr3_aa: CASSQNRGTYEQYF
clone_size: few; j_call: TRBJ1-6; d_call: NA; v_call: TRBV20-1; cdr3_nt: TGCAGTGCTATCGGGAATAATTCACCCCTCCACTTT; cdr3_aa: CSAIGNNSPLHF
clone_size: many; j_call: TRBJ2-1; d_call: TRBD1; v_call: TRBV20-1; cdr3_nt: TGCAGTGCTAGGGGGGACAGGGACAATGAGCAGTTCTTC; cdr3_aa: CSARGDRDNEQFF
clone_size: few; j_call: TRBJ2-1; d_call: NA; v_call: TRBV7-2; cdr3_nt: TGTGCCGGCAGCCCAGGGTGGGGGTTCACCCACAATGAGCAGTTCTTC; cdr3_aa: CAGSPGWGFTHNEQFF
clone_size: few; j_call: TRBJ2-7; d_call: NA; v_call: TRBV20-1; cdr3_nt: TGCAGTGCTAGACCAATCGGACGTAACTCCTACGAGCAGTACTTC; cdr3_aa: CSARPIGRNSYEQYF
clone_size: few; j_call: TRBJ2-5; d_call: TRBD2; v_call: TRBV20-1; cdr3_nt: TGCAGTGCCCCGATAGCGGGATTGGGAGAGACCCAGTACTTC; cdr3_aa: CSAPIAGLGETQYF
clone_size: few; j_call: TRBJ2-7; d_call: NA; v_call: TRBV7-2; cdr3_nt: TGTGCCAGCAGCTTAGCGGGGACATTTACGGCCTACGAGCAGTACTTC; cdr3_aa: CASSLAGTFTAYEQYF
clone_size: few; j_call: TRBJ2-1; d_call: TRBD2; v_call: TRBV20-1; cdr3_nt: TGCAGTGCCAATTCCGGGACTAGCGGTCGCTCCTACAATGAGCAGTTCTTC; cdr3_aa: CSANSGTSGRSYNEQFF
clone_size: many; j_call: TRBJ1-1; d_call: NA; v_call: TRBV4-3; cdr3_nt: TGCGCCAGCAGCCACTCCGGACTCCCAGTCTCTGAAGCTTTCTTT; cdr3_aa: CASSHSGLPVSEAFF
clone_size: many; j_call: TRBJ2-7; d_call: NA; v_call: TRBV7-2; cdr3_nt: TGTGCCAGCAGCCGCCGAGGTGGGGCGGGAGAGCAGTACTTC; cdr3_aa: CASSRRGGAGEQYF
clone_size: NA; j_call: TRBJ2-1; d_call: NA; v_call: TRBV6-6; cdr3_nt: TGTGCCAGCAGAAGCGCGGAGCAGTTCTTC; cdr3_aa: CASRSAEQFF
clone_size: few; j_call: TRBJ2-3; d_call: TRBD2; v_call: TRBV7-2; cdr3_nt: TGTGCCAGCAGCTCCCCCCGGGGGAGGGCTAGCACAGATACGCAGTATTTT; cdr3_aa: CASSSPRGRASTDTQYF
clone_size: few; j_call: TRBJ2-5; d_call: NA; v_call: TRBV5-1; cdr3_nt: TGCGCCAGCAGCTTGGAGTACTCGCGGACCCAGTACTTC; cdr3_aa: CASSLEYSRTQYF
clone_size: few; j_call: TRBJ2-3; d_call: NA; v_call: TRBV7-2; cdr3_nt: TGTGCCAGCAGCTTGTACGGGATCAGCACAGATACGCAGTATTTT; cdr3_aa: CASSLYGISTDTQYF
clone_size: NA; j_call: TRBJ1-2; d_call: NA; v_call: TRBV7-2; cdr3_nt: TGTGCCAGCAGCCCCCGTGGCTTTCGAGATGGCTACACCTTC; cdr3_aa: CASSPRGFRDGYTF
clone_size: NA; j_call: TRBJ2-1; d_call: NA; v_call: TRBV5-1; cdr3_nt: TGCGCCAGCAGCCCAACGGGGGACAACAATGAGCAGTTCTTC; cdr3_aa: CASSPTGDNNEQFF
clone_size: many; j_call: TRBJ2-1; d_call: NA; v_call: TRBV5-5; cdr3_nt: TGTGCCAGCAGCACAAGGGTTGGTTATGAGCAGTTCTTC; cdr3_aa: CASSTRVGYEQFF
clone_size: NA; j_call: TRBJ2-7; d_call: NA; v_call: TRBV7-8; cdr3_nt: TGTGCCAGCAGCCGAAACAAAGGGGTCAGGGAGCAGTACTTC; cdr3_aa: CASSRNKGVREQYF
clone_size: NA; j_call: TRBJ2-7; d_call: TRBD2; v_call: TRBV20-1; cdr3_nt: TGCAGTGTCAAAGATAGCGGGAGAACTTTCTACGAGCAGTACTTC; cdr3_aa: CSVKDSGRTFYEQYF